This paragraph reports one T cell receptor beta chain. The antigen is undetermined. The data were produced by immunoSEQ multiplex PCR, yet TCRdb's version contains in-frame clones alone and is incomplete. The sample includes millions of clones, 85% to 95% of them seen just once. The V end was cut by 0 bases, the J end by 4 bases, with 11 bases between. The CDR3 spans 15 residues. Germline lookup yields CDR1 SGHNT and CDR2 YYREEE (reference sequence). The source of the sample is a study of shared clonotypes between healthy human individuals. General study findings and limits: Clonotypes shared by all four sorted-subset donors had higher generation probabilities than non-shared clonotypes.

The material sequenced was naive CD4+ T cells sorted from blood. The subset: CD45RA+ positively selected. This chain uses TRBV5-4 with TRBJ1-5; unclear D gene. The sequence was obtained from a young man in good health. The CDR3 region has the DNA TGTGCCAGCAGCTTGGCCGGGCAGGAGAATCAGCCCCAGCATTTT. Protein: CASSLAGQENQPQHF.